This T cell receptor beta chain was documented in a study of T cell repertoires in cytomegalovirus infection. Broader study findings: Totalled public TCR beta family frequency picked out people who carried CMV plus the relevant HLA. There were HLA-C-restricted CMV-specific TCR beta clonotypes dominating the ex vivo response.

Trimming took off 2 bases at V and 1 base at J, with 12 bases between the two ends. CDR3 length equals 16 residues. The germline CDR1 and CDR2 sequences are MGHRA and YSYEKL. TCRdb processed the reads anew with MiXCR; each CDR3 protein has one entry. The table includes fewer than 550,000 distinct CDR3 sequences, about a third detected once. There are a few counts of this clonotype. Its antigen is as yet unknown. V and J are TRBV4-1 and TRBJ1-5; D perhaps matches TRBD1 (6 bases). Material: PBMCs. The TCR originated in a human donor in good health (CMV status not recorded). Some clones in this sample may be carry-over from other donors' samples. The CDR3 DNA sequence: TGCGCCAGCAGCCAAACGGGGGGCCGGAGCAATCAGCCCCAGCATTTT. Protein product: CASSQTGGRSNQPQHF.